A single sample gave rise to the 23 T cell receptor beta chains below, sequenced in a study of T cells in Graves' hyperthyroidism and ophthalmopathy. Researchers took RNA transcripts and amplified the TCR beta CDR3 regions from them. HTBI primers were used for first-round RT-PCR of the TCR CDR3. Via MiXCR, TCRdb re-called the multiplex PCR reads, giving one row per CDR3 protein. The table includes just over 550,000 distinct CDR3 sequences, 46% detected once. The sequenced sample consisted of peripheral blood or thyroid tissue (not recorded which). These receptors originate from a woman under 30 with Graves' hyperthyroidism.

The V call is TRBV5-1, the J call TRBJ2-5; 9 bases match TRBD2. J gave up 5 bases and V 0 bases, and 5 bases lay outside the gene matches. This CDR3 has 15 residues. Germline lookup yields CDR1 SGHRS and CDR2 YFSETQ. DNA of the CDR3: TGCGCCAGCAGCTTGGGGACTAGCGCCGGGGAGACCCAGTACTTC. This sequence encodes CASSLGTSAGETQYF.

This clonotype was seen many times. The chain couples TRBV12-3 or TRBV12-4 to TRBJ2-7, with 8 bases identical to TRBD2. This CDR3 is 13 amino acids long. Trimming cost V 7 bases and J 4 bases; bases outside gene matches: 6. CDR3 sequence reads: CASTWSGSYEQYF. The CDR3 coding sequence is TGTGCCAGCACCTGGAGCGGGAGTTACGAGCAGTACTTC.

The chain recombines TRBV2 with TRBJ1-3; 7 nucleotides line up with TRBD1. The germline CDR1 and CDR2 sequences are SNHLY and FYNNEI. CDR3 length equals 16 residues. V was pared by 5 bases and J by 1 base, with 8 bases of the junction left unmatched. CDR3 in amino acids: CASSQDRPLSGNTIYF. As DNA, the CDR3 is TGTGCCAGCAGTCAGGACAGGCCACTATCTGGAAACACCATATATTTT.

This clonotype was found many times. V gene TRBV7-3 combines with J gene TRBJ1-2; TRBD1 aligns across 7 bases. The ends lost 5 bases at V and 6 bases at J; junction bases unmatched: 6. The germline CDR1 and CDR2 sequences are SGHTA and FQGTGA. CDR3 length: 13 residues. As DNA, the CDR3 is TGTGCCAGCAGCCAGGGACAGAACAATGGCTACACCTTC. Translating it yields CASSQGQNNGYTF.

Many counts were recorded for this clonotype. This sequence joins TRBV7-2 and TRBJ1-5; D unclear. This CDR3 comprises 13 residues. Germline values: CDR1 SGHTA, CDR2 FQGNSA. Trimming took 0 bases from V and 8 from J, leaving 8 bases between them. The CDR3 sequence: CASSLAGREPQHF. The CDR3 coding sequence is TGTGCCAGCAGCTTAGCAGGAAGGGAGCCCCAGCATTTT.

This chain connects TRBV19 to TRBJ1-5, with D maybe TRBD1 (5 bases). CDR3 length equals 14 residues. Germline V CDR1 and CDR2: LNHDA, SQIVND (reference sequence). The ends were cut back, 5 bases at V and 3 bases at J, with 11 bases in the middle. CDR3 sequence: CASSGGSYNQPQHF. The CDR3 region has the DNA TGTGCCAGTAGTGGGGGAAGCTACAATCAGCCCCAGCATTTT.

The chain employs TRBV7-9 and TRBJ2-5; no firm D call. CDR3 length: 14 amino acids. Between the trimmed V and J ends, which lost 2 bases and 0 bases, there was a span of 7 bases. CDR1 and CDR2 (germline): SEHNR, FQNEAQ (reference sequence). CDR3 amino acids: CASSLNRDQETQYF. In DNA form, the CDR3 reads TGTGCCAGCAGCTTAAACCGGGACCAAGAGACCCAGTACTTC.

The gene calls are TRBV7-6 and TRBJ2-7; TRBD2 matches at 14 bases. J gave up 5 bases and V 9 bases, and 18 bases lay outside the gene matches. The CDR3 sequence is 18 residues long. Germline CDR1 reads SGHVS; CDR2 reads FNYEAQ. In DNA form, the CDR3 reads TGTGCCAGTACCATACCCGGAGGAGGGACTAGCGGGAGCGACGAGCAGTACTTC. Translated, it gives CASTIPGGGTSGSDEQYF.

This clonotype was found many times. The genes are TRBV7-2 and TRBJ1-2; a possible D gene is TRBD1 (6 bases). The V gene's germline CDR1 is SGHTA and CDR2 FQGNSA. Trimming took 2 bases from V and 4 from J, leaving 11 bases between them. There are 14 residues in the CDR3. In nucleotides, the CDR3 is TGTGCCAGCAGCTTAAGGGACACCATCTATGGCTACACCTTC. This translates into CASSLRDTIYGYTF.

The chain links TRBV6-5 to TRBJ1-5, with D possibly matching TRBD1 (5 bases). V lost 8 bases and J 5 bases, leaving 13 bases between the germline ends. CDR3 length: 13 residues. Germline V lookup: CDR1 MNHEY, CDR2 SVGAGI. The CDR3 protein is CASSSETDQPQHF. CDR3 bases: TGTGCCAGCTCATCCGAGACAGATCAGCCCCAGCATTTT.

This rearrangement joins TRBV5-1 to TRBJ2-7, with D possibly being TRBD2 (6 bases). From germline, CDR1 is SGHRS and CDR2 YFSETQ. Trimming stripped 4 bases from V and 5 bases from J, with 28 bases between. There are 18 residues in the CDR3. The CDR3 here is CASSVRGGWLATSHEQYF. The CDR3 DNA follows: TGCGCCAGCAGCGTCCGAGGCGGGTGGCTAGCGACATCCCACGAGCAGTACTTC.

This clonotype was detected ten times or more. For the CDR3, the DNA is TGTGCCATCAGCCAAGGGCATGGCTACACCTTC. This sequence encodes CAISQGHGYTF. The chain has TRBV10-3 and TRBJ1-2; no clear D. The ends were cut back, 6 bases at V and 6 bases at J, with 8 bases in the middle. Germline loops: CDR1 ENHRY, CDR2 SYGVKD. The CDR3 spans 11 residues.

The gene calls are TRBV2 and TRBJ1-6, with a tentative D call TRBD1 (5 bases). V was trimmed by 4 bases and J by 3 bases, leaving 13 bases between them. This CDR3 spans 16 amino acids. The germline CDR1 and CDR2 sequences are SNHLY and FYNNEI. The CDR3 DNA is TGTGCCAGCAGTGGAGACTGGGGACTCTATAATTCACCCCTCCACTTT. Translating gives CASSGDWGLYNSPLHF.

The rearrangement joins TRBV25-1 to TRBJ2-2; no clear D gene. Germline loops: CDR1 MGHDK, CDR2 SYGVNS. This CDR3 is 13 amino acids long. Trimming pared 6 bases from V and 7 bases from J, leaving 12 bases between. CDR3 amino acids: CASSFSASGELFF. The CDR3 DNA sequence: TGTGCCAGCAGCTTTTCGGCGAGCGGGGAGCTGTTTTTT.

As for this clonotype: Possible read error: a much larger clone is one base away. V and J are TRBV15 and TRBJ2-7; D is uncertain. Germline-derived CDR1 and CDR2 are LNHNV and YYDKDF (reference sequence). The length of the CDR3 is 15 residues. Here the CDR3 reads CATSGDPLGGYEQYF. The DNA of the CDR3 is TGTGCCACCAGCGGAGATCCGCTCGGCGGCTACGAGCAGTACTTC. The complete variable domain, with remaining parts taken from reference TRBV15 and TRBJ2-7, reads DAMVIQNPRYQVTQFGKPVTLSCSQTLNHNVMYWYQQKSSQAPKLLFHYYDKDFNNEADTPDNFQSRRPNTSFCFLDIRSPGLGDTAMYLCATSGDPLGGYEQYFGPGTRLTVT.

The chain combines TRBV24-1 with TRBJ2-2, with D maybe TRBD2 (7 bases). Germline V CDR1 and CDR2: KGHDR, SFDVKD. The CDR3 contains 15 residues. The V gene lost 7 bases and the J gene lost 5 bases, with 16 bases spanning the gap. This CDR3 is CATRAGGADTGELFF. CDR3 in DNA: TGTGCCACCAGGGCTGGGGGGGCTGATACCGGGGAGCTGTTTTTT.

The chain links TRBV20-1 to TRBJ2-5; 7 positions agree with TRBD2. The J segment lost 5 bases and the V segment lost 8 bases, leaving 11 bases of the junction unmatched. Germline V CDR1 and CDR2: DFQATT, SNEGSKA (reference sequence). There are 13 residues in the CDR3. The CDR3 reads CSPRGGKVETQYF. The CDR3 DNA reads TGCAGTCCCCGGGGAGGGAAGGTGGAGACCCAGTACTTC.

The rearrangement links TRBV11-2 to TRBJ2-7, with D possibly being TRBD2 (5 bases). V gave up 6 bases and J gave up 6 bases, with 12 bases separating them. The CDR3 is made up of 12 amino acids. CDR1 and CDR2 (germline): SGHAT, FQNNGV. CDR3 DNA sequence: TGTGCCAGCAGGGAAGCGAGCGGCGAGCAGTACTTC. Translating gives CASREASGEQYF.

There are a few counts of this clonotype. The genes are TRBV7-6 and TRBJ1-4; maybe TRBD1 (6 bases). Per germline, CDR1 SGHVS and CDR2 FNYEAQ. CDR3 length: 17 amino acids. V was cut by 2 bases and J by 1 base, with 14 bases left in between. Here the CDR3 DNA reads TGTGCCAGCAGCTTATGGGGGCGGACAAGAACTAATGAAAAACTGTTTTTT. Its translation is CASSLWGRTRTNEKLFF.

Turning to this clonotype: This could be a read error, since a much larger clone is one nucleotide away. The chain couples TRBV29-1 to TRBJ2-7; D gene uncertain. The CDR3 runs 13 residues. Germline V gene data show CDR1 as SQVTM and CDR2 as ANQGSEA. The V and J ends lost 4 bases and 1 base respectively, with 11 bases between them. DNA for the CDR3: TGCAGCGTTGCGGCAGATTCTTCCTACGAGCAGTACTTC. Amino acids: CSVAADSSYEQYF.

This chain uses TRBV5-1 with TRBJ2-2, with D possibly matching TRBD2 (6 bases). Germline loops: CDR1 SGHRS, CDR2 YFSETQ. V lost 4 bases, J lost 3 bases, and 19 bases lay in between. This CDR3 contains 17 residues. CDR3 in amino acids: CASSPPLLASDTGELFF. CDR3 in DNA: TGCGCCAGCAGCCCCCCCTTGCTAGCGTCGGACACCGGGGAGCTGTTTTTT.

The rearrangement uses TRBV7-2 and TRBJ2-7, with D uncertain. Germline V gives CDR1 SGHTA, CDR2 FQGNSA. The V end was cut by 5 bases, the J end by 3 bases, with 14 bases between. This CDR3 contains 14 residues. CDR3 residues: CASSKRQPLYEQYF. The CDR3, as DNA: TGTGCCAGCAGCAAACGCCAACCTCTCTACGAGCAGTACTTC.

A note on this clonotype: Mismatch with germline at one junction end may stem from a read error. The rearrangement links TRBV29-1 to TRBJ2-7, with TRBD1 identical over 8 bases. CDR1 is SQVTM, CDR2 ANQGSEA, per germline. The CDR3 is 12 amino acids. CDR3 sequence: CSVAYRGSEQCF. The CDR3 DNA is TGCAGCGTAGCTTACAGGGGGAGCGAGCAGTGCTTC.